The clone carrying this TCR beta chain was recorded once. Clones were read by immunoSEQ multiplex PCR, and TCRdb kept only the in-frame ones, dropping some. The table has approximately 250,000 clones, about 90% seen once. The entry originates in a study of blood T cell repertoires in COVID-19. The study drew participants aged 18 to 89 years from 20 to 30 US areas. The V gene lost 1 base and the J gene lost 6 bases, with 6 bases spanning the gap. The germline CDR1 and CDR2 sequences are PRHDT and FYEKMQ (reference sequence). The CDR3 runs 12 residues. This receptor was taken from a woman aged 40 to 49 who had been exposed to COVID-19. The chain couples TRBV13 to TRBJ1-1; D gene uncertain. Sequencing used PBMCs or T cells enriched from blood (not recorded which). CDR3 DNA sequence: TGTGCCAGCAGCTTAGTCCGTCCTGAAGCTTTCTTT. It specifies CASSLVRPEAFF.